This T cell receptor (beta chain) is from a study of tumor and adjacent non-tumor tissue in lung cancer. Study at large: Patients comprised about a dozen adenocarcinoma, a couple of squamous cell carcinoma and 1 small cell lung cancer.

A single count supports this clonotype. Its antigen is as yet unknown. A read error may account for a junction end that differs from germline. The CDR3 length is 16 residues. Germline V gives CDR1 DFQATT, CDR2 SNEGSKA (reference sequence). The template was RNA from unsorted bulk tissue. Donors were chemotherapy-naive, newly diagnosed lung cancer surgical patients in China, August–late 2014. Study findings and constraints: In normal lung, the top 100 clones were significantly more dominant than in tumor. Tumor TCR diversity, when higher, was linked to shorter survival.

A modified ARM-PCR protocol with three rounds of nested PCR amplified TCRbeta. TCRdb analysed the multiplex PCR reads with MiXCR anew, one entry per CDR3 protein. The repertoire holds 65,000 to 80,000 distinct CDR3 sequences, with more than 70% as singletons. The sample comprised lung tumor tissue. The chain employs TRBV20-1 and TRBJ2-1, with TRBD2 matching over 9 bases. This sequence was found in a man aged 55 to 70 with non-small cell lung cancer. The DNA of the CDR3 is TGCAGTGCCAGAGATCGGGCGGGACTAGCCACCAACGAGCAGTTATTC. This translates into CSARDRAGLATNEQLF.